This TCR beta chain was sequenced in a study of cytomegalovirus exposure and HLA in healthy donors. Between the trimmed V and J ends, which lost 5 bases and 5 bases, there was a span of 18 bases. The CDR3 runs 15 residues. Germline values: CDR1 MDHEN, CDR2 SYDVKM. Both 60 Vbeta primers and 13 Jbeta primers went into the PCR. TCRdb's copy holds only in-frame clones and misses some; the assay was immunoSEQ multiplex PCR. The sample yields hundreds of thousands of clones, around 83% seen once. The V gene is TRBV28, the J gene TRBJ1-1; D is possibly TRBD1 (6 bases). Source material: PBMCs. This TCR came from a girl between 5 and 17 years old in good health and CMV-seronegative. The CDR3 here is CASSAHRVVGTEAFF. The CDR3 DNA follows: TGTGCCAGCAGTGCCCACAGGGTCGTGGGGACTGAAGCTTTCTTT.